The next 10 T cell receptor beta chains were all read from a single sample in a study of T-cell reconstitution after alpha-beta-depleted transplantation in children. Preparing the TCRbeta library involved the use of unique molecular identifiers. TCRdb independently ran MiXCR on the PCR reads; one entry per CDR3 protein. The sample includes a few hundred thousand distinct CDR3 sequences, 9.7% of them seen just once. The sample consisted of PBMCs from the stem cell graft donor, taken from the stem cell graft. Receptors were obtained from a human donor who donated a stem cell graft to a child with SCID.

Many counts were recorded for this clonotype. This sequence joins TRBV12-3 or TRBV12-4 and TRBJ2-4; TRBD1 matches at 7 bases. V gave up 5 bases and J gave up 8 bases; unmatched junction bases: 3. The length of the CDR3 is 12 residues. The CDR3 nucleotides are TGTGCCAGCAGTGGGCAGGGGGACATTCAGTACTTC. Protein sequence: CASSGQGDIQYF.

This clonotype was counted many times. This chain links TRBV25-1 with TRBJ1-2; 9 bases are shared with TRBD1. Germline values: CDR1 MGHDK, CDR2 SYGVNS. V lost 8 bases and J lost 0; bases outside the gene matches: 4. The CDR3 extends over 14 amino acids. CDR3 sequence reads: CASAGTGTNYGYTF. CDR3 DNA sequence: TGTGCCAGCGCCGGGACAGGGACTAACTATGGCTACACCTTC.

In its sample, this clonotype was seen many times. The rearrangement links TRBV18 to TRBJ2-7; D tentatively fits TRBD1 or TRBD2 (5 bases each). With 5 bases removed from V and 3 bases from J, the gap between germline ends came to 20 bases. Germline V gene lookup returns CDR1 KGHSH and CDR2 LQKENI. CDR3 length: 16 residues. The CDR3 DNA reads as TGTGCCAGCTCATCAGCCCCGGTGGGGGAGAGCTACGAGCAGTACTTC. It translates to CASSSAPVGESYEQYF. The full variable domain, with the rest looked up from reference TRBV18 and TRBJ2-7, is NAGVMQNPRHLVRRRGQEARLRCSPMKGHSHVYWYRQLPEEGLKFMVYLQKENIIDESGMPKERFSAEFPKEGPSILRIQQVVRGDSAAYFCASSSAPVGESYEQYFGPGTRLTVT.

This rearrangement joins TRBV7-2 to TRBJ1-1; possible D gene TRBD1, 5 bases. The ends were cut back, 1 base at V and 3 bases at J, with 12 bases in the middle. The CDR3 length is 15 residues. In germline, CDR1 is SGHTA, CDR2 FQGNSA. CDR3 sequence: CASSLGGVGDTEAFF. DNA of the CDR3: TGTGCCAGCAGCTTAGGTGGGGTAGGGGACACTGAAGCTTTCTTT.

This clonotype appeared many times. V is TRBV14 and J is TRBJ2-5; TRBD2 matches 7 bases. The CDR3 loop spans 16 amino acids. J was trimmed by 0 bases and V by 4 bases; bases with no gene match: 8. CDR1 and CDR2 from the germline V gene are SGHDN and FVKESK. The DNA for the CDR3 is TGTGCCAGCAGCCTCCTTACCGGGGGGTACCAAGAGACCCAGTACTTC. This codes for CASSLLTGGYQETQYF.

Many counts were recorded for this clonotype. The V and J genes are TRBV15 and TRBJ1-2; D is possibly TRBD1 (5 bases). Trimming removed 0 bases at V and 6 bases at J, with 11 bases between. The length of the CDR3 is 14 residues. Germline V lookup: CDR1 LNHNV, CDR2 YYDKDF (reference sequence). For the CDR3, the DNA is TGTGCCACCAGCAGAGATCCCAGGGACCATGGCTACACCTTC. This gives the protein CATSRDPRDHGYTF.

This clonotype has at least ten counts. The V gene is TRBV7-2, the J gene TRBJ2-2, with D perhaps TRBD2 (7 bases). This CDR3 is built from 15 residues. Germline lookup yields CDR1 SGHTA and CDR2 FQGNSA. The V end lost 1 base, the J end lost 5 bases, and 11 bases lay between the germline ends. CDR3 in DNA: TGTGCCAGCAGCTTAGAGGGGGGGAGGACCGGGGAGCTGTTTTTT. This gives the protein CASSLEGGRTGELFF.

This clonotype was seen many times. The chain recombines TRBV6-1 with TRBJ2-5, with D perhaps matching TRBD2 (5 bases). The CDR3 has 13 residues. Germline V gene sequence: CDR1 MNHNS, CDR2 SASEGT. Trimming removed 6 bases from V and 4 bases from J, with 12 bases in between. CDR3 loop: CASRFGLLETQYF. CDR3 nucleotide sequence: TGTGCCAGCAGATTCGGACTGTTAGAGACCCAGTACTTC.

There are many counts of this clonotype. The chain recombines TRBV20-1 with TRBJ2-1, with 14 bases that match TRBD2. The germline V gene has CDR1 DFQATT and CDR2 SNEGSKA (reference sequence). The length of the CDR3 is 20 residues. V was clipped by 3 bases and J by 0 bases; unmatched bases: 13. CDR3 nucleotides: TGCAGTGCTAGGGGAATAGGACTAGCGGGGGGCCAGAGCTCCTACAATGAGCAGTTCTTC. It codes for CSARGIGLAGGQSSYNEQFF.

This clonotype was recorded many times. Here the CDR3 DNA reads TGCAGTGCTAGAGATCTCGGGGGGGCGCCTCCCGGGGAGCTGTTTTTT. Its translation is CSARDLGGAPPGELFF. The chain recombines TRBV20-1 with TRBJ2-2; TRBD2 agrees at 8 bases. CDR1 is DFQATT and CDR2 is SNEGSKA in the germline V gene (reference sequence). Trimming cost V 0 bases and J 6 bases; bases outside gene matches: 9. The CDR3 totals 16 residues.